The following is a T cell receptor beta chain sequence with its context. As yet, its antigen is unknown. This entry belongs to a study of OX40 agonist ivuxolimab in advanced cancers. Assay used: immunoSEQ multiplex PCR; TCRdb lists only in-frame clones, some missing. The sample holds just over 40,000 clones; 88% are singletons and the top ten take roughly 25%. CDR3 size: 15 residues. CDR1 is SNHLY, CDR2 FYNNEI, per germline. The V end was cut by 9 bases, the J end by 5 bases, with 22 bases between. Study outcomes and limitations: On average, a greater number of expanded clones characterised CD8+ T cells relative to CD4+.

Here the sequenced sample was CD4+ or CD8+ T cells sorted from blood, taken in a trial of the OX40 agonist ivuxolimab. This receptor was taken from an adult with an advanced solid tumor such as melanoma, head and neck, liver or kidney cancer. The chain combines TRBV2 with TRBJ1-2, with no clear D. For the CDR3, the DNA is TGTGCCAGTGAACCGGAAGAGGGCAGTATTTATGGCTACACCTTC. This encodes CASEPEEGSIYGYTF.